This T cell receptor (beta chain) was captured by sequencing in a study of blood T cell repertoires in COVID-19. Study details: T cells, B-cell-depleted T cells, or PBMCs provided the cDNA or gDNA that served as material.

CDR3 length: 13 residues. Per germline, CDR1 GTSNPN and CDR2 SVGIG (reference sequence). V lost 7 bases and J lost 6, with 18 bases in between. In the original workflow: The assay estimated nucleated cells by amplifying reference gene primers. Generated by immunoSEQ multiplex PCR, the TCRdb table keeps only in-frame clones and is missing some. V and J calls and clone size follow that table, whereas D and trimming were derived from the DNA. The sample shows 300,000 to 350,000 clones, 91% of them seen only once. The origin of this receptor is a woman between 18 and 29 years old who had recovered from COVID-19. The chain recombines TRBV30 with TRBJ1-2; perhaps TRBD1 as D (5 bases). Input material: peripheral blood. CDR3 residues: CASRTRRGDGYTF. CDR3 bases: TGTGCCTCTCGGACAAGGCGAGGTGATGGCTACACCTTC.